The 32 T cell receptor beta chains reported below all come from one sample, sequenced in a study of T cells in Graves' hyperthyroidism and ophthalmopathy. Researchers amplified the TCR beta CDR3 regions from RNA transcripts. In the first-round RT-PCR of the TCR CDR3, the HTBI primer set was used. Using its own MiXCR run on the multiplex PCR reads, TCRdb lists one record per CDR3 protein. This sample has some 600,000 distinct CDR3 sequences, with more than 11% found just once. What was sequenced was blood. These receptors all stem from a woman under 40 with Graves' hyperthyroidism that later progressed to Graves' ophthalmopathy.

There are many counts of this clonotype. As DNA, the CDR3 is TGTGCCATCAGTGGAGGGGATGAGGCCAAAAACATTCAGTACTTC. Amino acids: CAISGGDEAKNIQYF. The chain recombines TRBV10-3 with TRBJ2-4, with D perhaps assigned TRBD1 or TRBD2 (5 bases each). This CDR3 has 15 amino acids. V shed 4 bases and J shed 1 base, with 11 bases lying between them. CDR1 and CDR2 from the germline V gene are ENHRY and SYGVKD.

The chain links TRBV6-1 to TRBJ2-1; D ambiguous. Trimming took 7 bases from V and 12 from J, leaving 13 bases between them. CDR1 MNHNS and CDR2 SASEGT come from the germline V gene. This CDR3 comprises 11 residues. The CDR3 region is CASTHNTRQFF. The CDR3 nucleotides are TGTGCCAGCACCCATAACACTCGGCAGTTCTTC.

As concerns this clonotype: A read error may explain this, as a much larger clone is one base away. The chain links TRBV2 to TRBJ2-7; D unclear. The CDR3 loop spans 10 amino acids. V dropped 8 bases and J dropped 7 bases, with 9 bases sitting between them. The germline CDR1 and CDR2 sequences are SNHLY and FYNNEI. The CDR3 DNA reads TGTGCCAGCGGGCTAGGGGAGCAGTACTTC. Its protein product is CASGLGEQYF.

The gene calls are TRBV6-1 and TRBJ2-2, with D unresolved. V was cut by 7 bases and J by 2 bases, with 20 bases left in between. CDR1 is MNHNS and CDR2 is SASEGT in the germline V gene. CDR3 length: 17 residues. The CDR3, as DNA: TGTGCCAGCAACTGGGGTCTAGGACGCAGCAACACCGGGGAGCTGTTTTTT. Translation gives CASNWGLGRSNTGELFF.

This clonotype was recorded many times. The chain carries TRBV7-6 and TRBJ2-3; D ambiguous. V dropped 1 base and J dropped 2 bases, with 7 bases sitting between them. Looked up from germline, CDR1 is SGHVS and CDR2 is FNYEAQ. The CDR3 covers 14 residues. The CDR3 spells CASSLVGITDTQYF. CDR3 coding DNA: TGTGCCAGCAGCTTAGTTGGGATCACAGATACGCAGTATTTT.

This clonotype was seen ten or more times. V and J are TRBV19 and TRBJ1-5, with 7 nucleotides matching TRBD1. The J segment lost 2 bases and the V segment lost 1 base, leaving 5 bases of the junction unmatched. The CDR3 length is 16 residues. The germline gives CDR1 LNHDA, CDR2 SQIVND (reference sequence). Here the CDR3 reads CASSIGGGAGNQPQHF. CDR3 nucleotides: TGTGCCAGTAGTATAGGAGGGGGCGCGGGCAATCAGCCCCAGCATTTT.

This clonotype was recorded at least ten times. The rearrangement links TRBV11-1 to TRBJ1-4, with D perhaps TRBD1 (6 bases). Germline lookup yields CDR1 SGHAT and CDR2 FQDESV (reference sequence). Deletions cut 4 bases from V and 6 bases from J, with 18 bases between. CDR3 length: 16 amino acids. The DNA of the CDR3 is TGTGCCAGCAGCTCAAGAACAGGGAAGAAGGATGAAAAACTGTTTTTT. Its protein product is CASSSRTGKKDEKLFF.

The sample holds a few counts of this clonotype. The CDR3 sequence: CASREPGGNEQFF. In DNA form, the CDR3 reads TGCGCCAGCAGGGAACCGGGGGGCAATGAGCAGTTCTTC. This chain links TRBV4-1 with TRBJ2-1; 7 nucleotides match TRBD2. This CDR3 is 13 amino acids long. Germline V CDR1 and CDR2: MGHRA, YSYEKL. The V segment lost 6 bases and the J segment 6 bases; nucleotides outside the gene matches: 5.

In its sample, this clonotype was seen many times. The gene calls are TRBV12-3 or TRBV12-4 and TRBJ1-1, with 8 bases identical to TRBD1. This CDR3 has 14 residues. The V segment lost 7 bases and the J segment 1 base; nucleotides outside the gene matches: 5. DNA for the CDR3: TGTGCCAGCACTCCAGGGGGCGCGAACACTGAAGCTTTCTTT. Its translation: CASTPGGANTEAFF.

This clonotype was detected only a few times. The CDR3 nucleotides are TGTGCCAGCTCACCACCCTCACGACATAACACCGGGGAGCTGTTTTTT. It codes for CASSPPSRHNTGELFF. V and J are TRBV18 and TRBJ2-2; no firm D call. In germline, CDR1 is KGHSH, CDR2 LQKENI. This CDR3 contains 16 residues. Trimming shortened V by 0 bases and J by 2 bases, and 10 bases separated the two germline ends. Full variable domain (remainder filled in from reference TRBV18 and TRBJ2-2): NAGVMQNPRHLVRRRGQEARLRCSPMKGHSHVYWYRQLPEEGLKFMVYLQKENIIDESGMPKERFSAEFPKEGPSILRIQQVVRGDSAAYFCASSPPSRHNTGELFFGEGSRLTVL.

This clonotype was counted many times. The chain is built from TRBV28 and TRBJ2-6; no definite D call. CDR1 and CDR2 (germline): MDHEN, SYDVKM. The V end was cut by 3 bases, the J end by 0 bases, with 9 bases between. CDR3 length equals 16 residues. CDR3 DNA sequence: TGTGCCAGCAGTTTGACGGCCAACTCTGGGGCCAACGTCCTGACTTTC. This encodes CASSLTANSGANVLTF.

This chain's CDR3 is CASSYSRARQGLVKNIQYF. The CDR3 DNA sequence: TGTGCCAGCAGTTACTCGAGGGCACGTCAGGGGCTAGTCAAAAACATTCAGTACTTC. The chain couples TRBV6-2 or TRBV6-3 to TRBJ2-4; tentatively, D is TRBD1 (6 bases). CDR1 and CDR2 from the germline V gene are MNHEY and SVGEGT. The CDR3 runs to 19 residues. Deletions cut 0 bases from V and 3 bases from J, with 21 bases between.

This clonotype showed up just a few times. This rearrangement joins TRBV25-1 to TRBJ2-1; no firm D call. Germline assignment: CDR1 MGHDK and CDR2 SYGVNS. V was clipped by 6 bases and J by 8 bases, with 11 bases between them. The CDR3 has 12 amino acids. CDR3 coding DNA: TGTGCCAGCAGGGCGGCCCAGGATGAGCAGTTCTTC. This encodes CASRAAQDEQFF.

The DNA for the CDR3 is TGTGCCAGCTCACCACCGAGGTTAGCGGGAGTGTCGAAGACCCAGTACTTC. Translation: CASSPPRLAGVSKTQYF. The J gene is TRBJ2-5, the V gene TRBV18, with 9 bases lining up with TRBD2. V lost 0 bases to trimming and J lost 6 bases; unmatched junction nucleotides: 11. Germline CDR1 reads KGHSH; CDR2 reads LQKENI. The CDR3 consists of 17 residues.

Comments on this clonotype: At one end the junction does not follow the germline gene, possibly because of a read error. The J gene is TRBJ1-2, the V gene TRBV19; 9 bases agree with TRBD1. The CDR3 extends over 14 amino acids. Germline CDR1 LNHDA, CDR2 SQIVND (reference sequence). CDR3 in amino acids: CAGSLQGASYGYTF. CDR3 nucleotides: TGTGCCGGTAGTTTACAGGGGGCTTCCTATGGCTACACCTTC.

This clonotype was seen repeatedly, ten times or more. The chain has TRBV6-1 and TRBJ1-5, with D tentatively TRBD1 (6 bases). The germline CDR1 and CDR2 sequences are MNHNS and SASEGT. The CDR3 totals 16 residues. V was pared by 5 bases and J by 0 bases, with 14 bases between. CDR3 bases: TGTGCCAGCAGTTTTTACAGGACAGATAGCAATCAGCCCCAGCATTTT. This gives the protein CASSFYRTDSNQPQHF.

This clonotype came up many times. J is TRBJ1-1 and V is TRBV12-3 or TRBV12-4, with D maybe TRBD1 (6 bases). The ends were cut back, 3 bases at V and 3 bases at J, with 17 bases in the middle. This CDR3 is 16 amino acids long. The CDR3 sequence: CASSFSYREMYTEAFF. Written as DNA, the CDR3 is TGTGCCAGCAGTTTCAGTTACAGGGAGATGTACACTGAAGCTTTCTTT.

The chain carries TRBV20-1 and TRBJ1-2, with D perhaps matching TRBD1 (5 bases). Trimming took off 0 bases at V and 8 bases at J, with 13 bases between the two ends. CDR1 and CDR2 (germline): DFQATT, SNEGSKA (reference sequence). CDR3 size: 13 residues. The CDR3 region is CSARDWRGGGYTF. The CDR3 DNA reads TGCAGTGCTAGAGATTGGAGGGGCGGCGGCTACACCTTC.

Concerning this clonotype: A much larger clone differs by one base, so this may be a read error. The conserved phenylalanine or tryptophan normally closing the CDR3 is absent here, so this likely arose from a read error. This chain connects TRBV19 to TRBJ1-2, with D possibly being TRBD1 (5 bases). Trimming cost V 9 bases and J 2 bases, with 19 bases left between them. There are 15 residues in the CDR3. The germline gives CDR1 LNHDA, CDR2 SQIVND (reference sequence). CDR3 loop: CASKLGATLNYGYTL. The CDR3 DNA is TGTGCCAGCAAACTCGGGGCGACTCTAAACTATGGCTACACCCTC.

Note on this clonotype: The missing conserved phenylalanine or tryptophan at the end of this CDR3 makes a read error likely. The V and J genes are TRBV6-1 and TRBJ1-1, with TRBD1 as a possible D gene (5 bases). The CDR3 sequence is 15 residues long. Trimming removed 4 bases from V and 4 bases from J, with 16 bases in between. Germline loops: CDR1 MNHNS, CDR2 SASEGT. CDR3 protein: CASSAWAEGRTEAFV. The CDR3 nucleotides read TGTGCCAGCAGTGCGTGGGCGGAGGGGCGCACTGAAGCTTTCGTT.

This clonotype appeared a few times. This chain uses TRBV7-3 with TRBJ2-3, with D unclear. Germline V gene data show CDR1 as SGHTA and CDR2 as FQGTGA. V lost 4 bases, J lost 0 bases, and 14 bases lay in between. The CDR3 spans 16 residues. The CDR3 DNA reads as TGTGCCAGCAGCTCCAACCGTAATTATAGCACAGATACGCAGTATTTT. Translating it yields CASSSNRNYSTDTQYF.

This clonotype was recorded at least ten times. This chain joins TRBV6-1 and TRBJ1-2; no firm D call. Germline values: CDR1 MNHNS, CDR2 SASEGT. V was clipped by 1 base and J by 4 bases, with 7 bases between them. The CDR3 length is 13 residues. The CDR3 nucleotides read TGTGCCAGCAGTGAAGGGCAGAGCTATGGCTACACCTTC. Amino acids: CASSEGQSYGYTF.

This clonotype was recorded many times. CDR3 loop: CASSPQARRGRGGGTEAFF. The CDR3 nucleotides read TGTGCCAGTAGTCCCCAAGCGAGGAGGGGCAGGGGAGGCGGCACTGAAGCTTTCTTT. This chain joins TRBV19 and TRBJ1-1; TRBD1 is a possible D gene (6 bases). Trimming cost V 5 bases and J 4 bases, with 29 bases left between them. The CDR3 has 19 amino acids. CDR1 is LNHDA and CDR2 is SQIVND in the germline V gene (reference sequence). The whole variable domain, filled in from reference TRBV19 and TRBJ1-1, reads DGGITQSPKYLFRKEGQNVTLSCEQNLNHDAMYWYRQDPGQGLRLIYYSQIVNDFQKGDIAEGYSVSREKKESFPLTVTSAQKNPTAFYLCASSPQARRGRGGGTEAFFGQGTRLTVV.

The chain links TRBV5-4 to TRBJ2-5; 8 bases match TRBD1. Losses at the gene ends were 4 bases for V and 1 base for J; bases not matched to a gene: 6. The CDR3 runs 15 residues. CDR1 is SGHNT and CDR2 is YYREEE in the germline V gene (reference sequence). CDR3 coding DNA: TGTGCCAGCAGCCCACGACAGGGGTCCCAAGAGACCCAGTACTTC. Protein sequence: CASSPRQGSQETQYF.

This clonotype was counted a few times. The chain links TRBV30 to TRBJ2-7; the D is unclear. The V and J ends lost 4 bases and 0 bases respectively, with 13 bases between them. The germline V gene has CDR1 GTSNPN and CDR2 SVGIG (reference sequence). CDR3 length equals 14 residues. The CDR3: CAWIRPGSSYEQYF. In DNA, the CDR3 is TGTGCCTGGATCCGGCCAGGAAGCTCCTACGAGCAGTACTTC. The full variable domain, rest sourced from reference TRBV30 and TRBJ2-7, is SQTIHQWPATLVQPVGSPLSLECTVEGTSNPNLYWYRQAAGRGLQLLFYSVGIGQISSEVPQNLSASRPQDRQFILSSKKLLLSDSGFYLCAWIRPGSSYEQYFGPGTRLTVT.

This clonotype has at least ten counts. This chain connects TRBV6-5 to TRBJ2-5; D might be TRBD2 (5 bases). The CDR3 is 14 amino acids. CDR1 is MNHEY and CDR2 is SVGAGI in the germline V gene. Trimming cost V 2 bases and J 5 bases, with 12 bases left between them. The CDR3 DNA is TGTGCCAGCAGTTACCGACCCTCGGGGGAGACCCAGTACTTC. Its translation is CASSYRPSGETQYF.

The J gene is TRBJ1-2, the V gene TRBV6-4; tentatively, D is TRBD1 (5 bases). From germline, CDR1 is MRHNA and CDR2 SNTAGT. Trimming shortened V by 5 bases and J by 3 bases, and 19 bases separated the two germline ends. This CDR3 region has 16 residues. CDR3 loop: CASSSRASTEDYGYTF. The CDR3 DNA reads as TGTGCCAGCAGTTCCCGAGCCTCGACAGAGGACTATGGCTACACCTTC.

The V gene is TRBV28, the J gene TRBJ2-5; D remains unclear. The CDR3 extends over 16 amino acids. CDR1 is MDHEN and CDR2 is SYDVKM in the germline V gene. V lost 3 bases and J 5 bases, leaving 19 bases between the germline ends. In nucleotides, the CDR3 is TGTGCCAGCAGTTTGTGGGCCCGAGGTATTATCGAGACCCAGTACTTC. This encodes CASSLWARGIIETQYF.

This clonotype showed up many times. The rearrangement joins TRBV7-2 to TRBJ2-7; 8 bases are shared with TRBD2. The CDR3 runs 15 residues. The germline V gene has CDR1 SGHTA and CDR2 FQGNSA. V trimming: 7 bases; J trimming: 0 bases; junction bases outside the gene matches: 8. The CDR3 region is CASTLLAGHSYEQYF. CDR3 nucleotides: TGTGCCAGCACCCTGCTAGCGGGCCACTCCTACGAGCAGTACTTC.

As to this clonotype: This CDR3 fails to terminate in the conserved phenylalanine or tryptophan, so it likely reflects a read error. The CDR3 DNA follows: TGTGCCAGCTCACCACCCGGGACAGAGAACACTGAAGCTTTCCTT. Its protein is CASSPPGTENTEAFL. The chain recombines TRBV18 with TRBJ1-1, with 7 bases identical to TRBD1. The CDR3 is made up of 15 amino acids. With 0 bases clipped from V and 1 base from J, the junction kept 2 bases outside the gene matches. Germline CDR1 KGHSH, CDR2 LQKENI.

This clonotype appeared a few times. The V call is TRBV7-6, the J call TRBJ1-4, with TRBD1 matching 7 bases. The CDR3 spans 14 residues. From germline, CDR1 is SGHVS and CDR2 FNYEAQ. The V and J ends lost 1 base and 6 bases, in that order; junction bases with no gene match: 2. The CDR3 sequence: CASSLGGTDEKLFF. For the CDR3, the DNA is TGTGCCAGCAGCTTAGGAGGGACAGATGAAAAACTGTTTTTT. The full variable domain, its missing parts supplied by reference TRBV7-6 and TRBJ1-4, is GAGVSQSPRYKVTKRGQDVALRCDPISGHVSLYWYRQALGQGPEFLTYFNYEAQQDKSGLPNDRFSAERPEGSISTLTIQRTEQRDSAMYRCASSLGGTDEKLFFGSGTQLSVL.

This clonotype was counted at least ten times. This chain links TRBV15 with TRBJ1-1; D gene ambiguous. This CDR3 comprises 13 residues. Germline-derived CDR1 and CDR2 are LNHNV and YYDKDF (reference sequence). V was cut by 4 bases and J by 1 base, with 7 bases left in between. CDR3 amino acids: CATSTRQNTEAFF. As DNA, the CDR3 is TGTGCCACCAGCACCAGACAGAACACTGAAGCTTTCTTT.